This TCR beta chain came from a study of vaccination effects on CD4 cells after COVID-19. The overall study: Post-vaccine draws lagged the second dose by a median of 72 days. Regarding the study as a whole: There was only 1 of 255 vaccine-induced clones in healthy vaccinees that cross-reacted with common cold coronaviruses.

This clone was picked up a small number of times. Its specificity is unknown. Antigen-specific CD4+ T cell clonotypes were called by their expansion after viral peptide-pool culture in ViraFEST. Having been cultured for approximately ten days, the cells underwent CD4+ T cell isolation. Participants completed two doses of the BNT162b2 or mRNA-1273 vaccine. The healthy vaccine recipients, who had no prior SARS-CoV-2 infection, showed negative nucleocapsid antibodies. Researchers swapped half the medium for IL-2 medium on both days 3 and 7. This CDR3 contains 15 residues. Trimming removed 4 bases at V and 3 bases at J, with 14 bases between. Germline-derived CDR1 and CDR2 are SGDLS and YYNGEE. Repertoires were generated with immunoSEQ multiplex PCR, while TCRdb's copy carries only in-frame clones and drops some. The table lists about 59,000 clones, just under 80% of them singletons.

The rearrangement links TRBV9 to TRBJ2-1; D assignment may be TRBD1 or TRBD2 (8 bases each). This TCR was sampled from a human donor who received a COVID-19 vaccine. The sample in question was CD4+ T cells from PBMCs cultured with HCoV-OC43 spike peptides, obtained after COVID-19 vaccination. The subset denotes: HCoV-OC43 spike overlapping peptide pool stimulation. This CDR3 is CASSRGGTGYNEQFF. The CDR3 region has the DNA TGTGCCAGCAGCCGGGGGGGGACAGGCTACAATGAGCAGTTCTTC.